The entry below describes one TCR beta chain. Its specificity is not known. Repertoires were generated with immunoSEQ multiplex PCR, while TCRdb's copy carries only in-frame clones and drops some. Counted here are 400,000 to 500,000 clones, 85% to 90% occurring once; the ten biggest clones make up roughly 4%. Germline V gene data show CDR1 as SEHNR and CDR2 as FQNEAQ (reference sequence). J lost 12 bases, V lost 1 base, and 5 bases had no gene match. CDR3 length: 13 amino acids. These data originate in a study of Ad26.COV2.S vaccination and SARS-CoV-2 variants. Background on the study: Ad26.COV2.S given intramuscularly, once or twice 56 days apart. Points from the study as a whole: The analyses of TCR breadth and depth may have understated the size of total T cell responses.

Treatment reported: around 19 received Ad26.COV2.S at low or high dose, single or two shots; roughly five received placebo; per-sample allocation not given. At day 63 after the first vaccine or placebo injection, samples were drawn. The sequences come from peripheral blood, collected in a trial of Ad26.COV2.S vaccine versus placebo. The chain employs TRBV7-9 and TRBJ1-2, with 10 bases identical to TRBD1. The source is a person aged 18-60 years who received the Ad26.COV2.S COVID-19 vaccine or a placebo. The CDR3 DNA reads as TGTGCCAGCAGCTTAGGTGGGACAGGGGATCACACCTTC. Protein product: CASSLGGTGDHTF.